This T cell receptor (beta chain) was sequenced during a study of healthy donors' naive CD4 and CD8 T cells. Study-wide points: Bias from naive T cell homeostatic proliferation was not addressed. Positive CDR3 charge linked to CD4+ cells, negative to CD8+ cells.

V dropped 6 bases and J dropped 0 bases, with 9 bases sitting between them. Per germline, CDR1 SQVTM and CDR2 ANQGSEA. This CDR3 contains 13 residues. TCR libraries were built from approximately 520 ng of total RNA by linear amplification. TCRdb recomputed calls from the reads with MiXCR, one row per CDR3 protein. The sample carries approximately 180,000 distinct CDR3 sequences, around 74% recorded once. Naive CD4+ cells were sorted as CD4+CD8-CD45RO-CD45RA+; naive CD8+ as CD8+CD4-CD45RA+CD27bright. A word on this clonotype: Its antigen is unknown.

The sample was naive CD4+ and CD8+ T cells sorted from blood, pooled from several donors. The sequence was collected from a pool of human donors in good health; the sample pools cells from several healthy donors. The chain is built from TRBV29-1 and TRBJ1-3; possible D gene TRBD1, 5 bases. Here the CDR3 DNA reads TGCAGCGTGGGACCGATCTCTGGAAACACCATATATTTT. It encodes CSVGPISGNTIYF.